This TCR beta chain stems from a study of response to subunit inactivated influenza vaccine. Study results and limitations: Few additional T cells are recruited per seasonal influenza vaccination, authors suggested.

This CDR3 region has 13 residues. V was shortened by 6 bases and J by 6 bases, with 12 bases between the two germline ends. Germline values: CDR1 SNHLY, CDR2 FYNNEI. Via MiXCR, TCRdb re-called the RT-PCR reads, giving one row per CDR3 protein. The data hold under 850,000 distinct CDR3 sequences, with 18% observed a single time. This clonotype occurred a few times. Its target is unknown. The chain has TRBV2 and TRBJ2-1; D not certain. The sequence derives from a man aged 45 to 65 who received an inactivated influenza vaccine. The material sequenced was PBMCs from blood, taken 4 to 6 days after vaccination. This CDR3 is CASSVNWVNEQFF. DNA of the CDR3: TGTGCCAGCAGCGTTAACTGGGTCAATGAGCAGTTCTTC.